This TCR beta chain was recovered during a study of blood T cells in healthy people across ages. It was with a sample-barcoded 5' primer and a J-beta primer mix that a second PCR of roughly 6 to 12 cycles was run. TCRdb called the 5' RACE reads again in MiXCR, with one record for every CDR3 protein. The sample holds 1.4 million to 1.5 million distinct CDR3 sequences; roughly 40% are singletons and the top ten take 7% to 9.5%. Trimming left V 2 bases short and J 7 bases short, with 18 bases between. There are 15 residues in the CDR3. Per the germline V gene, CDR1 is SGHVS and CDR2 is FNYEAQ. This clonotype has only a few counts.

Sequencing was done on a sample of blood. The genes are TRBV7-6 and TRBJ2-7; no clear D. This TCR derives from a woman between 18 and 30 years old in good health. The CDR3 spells CASSLKTDFFLEQYF. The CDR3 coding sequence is TGTGCCAGCAGCTTAAAAACAGACTTTTTCCTAGAGCAGTACTTC.